The 31 T cell receptor beta chains given below trace back to one sample, sequenced in a study of identical twins. Each CDR3 protein is one row after TCRdb ran MiXCR on the 5' RACE reads. The data show some 560,000 distinct CDR3 sequences, with 9% to 10% seen just once and around 3.1% held by the top ten. This sample also belongs to another study, concerning yellow fever vaccine responses in identical twins.

Sample: PBMCs. These receptor sequences come from a woman between 18 and 29 years old in good health.

This clonotype was picked up a small number of times. The genes are TRBV7-9 and TRBJ2-1, with 8 bases identical to TRBD2. The CDR3 loop spans 16 amino acids. Germline V gives CDR1 SEHNR, CDR2 FQNEAQ (reference sequence). V shed 4 bases, J shed 8 bases, and the junction held 13 bases outside the gene matches. CDR3 sequence: CASSYPEGLVRYEQFF. The CDR3 nucleotides are TGTGCCAGCAGCTACCCCGAGGGACTAGTGAGGTATGAGCAGTTCTTC.

The chain combines TRBV20-1 with TRBJ1-1; a possible D gene is TRBD1 (5 bases). Deletions cut 6 bases from V and 1 base from J, with 12 bases between. Germline CDR1 is DFQATT and CDR2 is SNEGSKA (reference sequence). The CDR3 extends over 13 amino acids. The CDR3 reads CSAGGHTNTEAFF. As DNA, the CDR3 is TGCAGTGCGGGAGGACACACGAACACTGAAGCTTTCTTT.

The table lists this clonotype with many counts. CDR3 loop: CASSARGRGEVNEQFF. CDR3 bases: TGTGCCAGCAGCGCCAGGGGGAGGGGGGAGGTCAATGAGCAGTTCTTC. J is TRBJ2-1 and V is TRBV9, with D perhaps TRBD1 or TRBD2 (7 bases each). The V and J ends lost 3 bases and 6 bases respectively, with 19 bases between them. Germline V gene data show CDR1 as SGDLS and CDR2 as YYNGEE. The CDR3 is 16 amino acids.

The V gene is TRBV11-2, the J gene TRBJ2-5; D possibly matches TRBD1 or TRBD2 (5 bases each). This CDR3 is built from 15 residues. Germline V gene sequence: CDR1 SGHAT, CDR2 FQNNGV. V was cut by 2 bases and J by 5 bases, with 15 bases left in between. The CDR3 loop reads CASSLWAGTGETQYF. The CDR3 DNA reads as TGTGCCAGCAGCTTATGGGCAGGGACGGGTGAGACCCAGTACTTC.

The genes are TRBV7-2 and TRBJ2-3, with D hard to call. In germline, CDR1 is SGHTA, CDR2 FQGNSA. V lost 0 bases, J lost 2 bases, and 9 bases lay in between. This CDR3 region has 15 residues. CDR3 DNA: TGTGCCAGCAGCTTAGCTTTGGCTTACACAGATACGCAGTATTTT. It yields the protein CASSLALAYTDTQYF.

This clonotype turned up a few times. This rearrangement joins TRBV5-1 to TRBJ2-2; tentative D call: TRBD2 (5 bases). This CDR3 has 13 amino acids. Per germline, CDR1 SGHRS and CDR2 YFSETQ. V shed 8 bases and J shed 7 bases, with 15 bases lying between them. The CDR3, as DNA: TGCGCCAGTCATCGGGAAGGCGGCGGGGAGCTGTTTTTT. It specifies CASHREGGGELFF.

This clonotype showed up just a few times. The V gene is TRBV7-3, the J gene TRBJ1-6; a weak D match, TRBD1 (6 bases). The V gene lost 5 bases and the J gene lost 9 bases, with 14 bases spanning the gap. CDR3 length: 14 residues. Germline V CDR1 and CDR2: SGHTA, FQGTGA. Here the CDR3 reads CASSKQGGSSPLHF. CDR3 nucleotide sequence: TGTGCCAGCAGCAAACAGGGTGGGAGTTCACCCCTCCACTTT.

CDR3 sequence reads: CASTGRLDTQYF. The CDR3 DNA reads TGTGCCAGCACTGGACGGTTGGATACGCAGTATTTT. The rearrangement uses TRBV7-2 and TRBJ2-3, with D uncertain. In germline, CDR1 is SGHTA, CDR2 FQGNSA. The CDR3 covers 12 residues. Trimming shortened V by 7 bases and J by 6 bases, and 11 bases separated the two germline ends.

This clonotype showed up just a few times. The chain recombines TRBV5-1 with TRBJ2-7, with TRBD1 matching 10 bases. This CDR3 is 14 amino acids long. Trimming removed 2 bases from V and 6 bases from J; junction bases left unmatched: 5. Germline V gene sequence: CDR1 SGHRS, CDR2 YFSETQ. CDR3 sequence: CASSLGTGDGEQYF. In DNA, the CDR3 is TGCGCCAGCAGCTTAGGGACAGGGGATGGCGAGCAGTACTTC.

This clonotype appeared a few times. The genes are TRBV10-3 and TRBJ2-5; 8 bases are shared with TRBD2. Germline V gene sequence: CDR1 ENHRY, CDR2 SYGVKD. The CDR3 is 13 amino acids. Trimming cost V 0 bases and J 10 bases; bases outside gene matches: 4. The CDR3 DNA reads TGTGCCATCAGTGAGTCTCGGACTAGCTTCCAGTACTTC. The encoded protein is CAISESRTSFQYF.

This clonotype was detected ten times or more. This rearrangement joins TRBV29-1 to TRBJ1-1; a possible D gene is TRBD1 (5 bases). The CDR3 is 14 residues long. Per germline, CDR1 SQVTM and CDR2 ANQGSEA. V was pared by 3 bases and J by 4 bases, with 15 bases between. The CDR3: CSVDGQGMGTEAFF. The CDR3, as DNA: TGCAGCGTTGATGGGCAGGGTATGGGCACTGAAGCTTTCTTT.

This clonotype was detected only a few times. CDR3 sequence (DNA): TGTGCCAGCAGTGAAGCTGCGGGGCTTAAGTACTTC. Amino acid sequence: CASSEAAGLKYF. The gene calls are TRBV2 and TRBJ2-7; TRBD2 might be the D (6 bases). Germline CDR1 is SNHLY and CDR2 is FYNNEI. The V gene lost 0 bases and the J gene lost 11 bases, with 11 bases spanning the gap. The CDR3 is 12 amino acids.

This rearrangement joins TRBV27 to TRBJ2-5; the D is unclear. The V end was cut by 5 bases, the J end by 5 bases, with 15 bases between. CDR3 length: 14 residues. In germline, CDR1 is MNHEY, CDR2 SMNVEV (reference sequence). DNA of the CDR3: TGTGCCAGCAGTCCAGTTGGCCTAATTGAGACCCAGTACTTC. This translates into CASSPVGLIETQYF.

The rearrangement uses TRBV6-2 or TRBV6-3 and TRBJ1-2, with 7 positions matching TRBD1. Germline CDR1 reads MNHEY; CDR2 reads SVGEGT. V was clipped by 7 bases and J by 6 bases; unmatched bases: 17. CDR3 size: 16 residues. In DNA, the CDR3 is TGTGCCAGCATCTCTGGAGGGGGCTGGAGCCGGGATGGCTACACCTTC. Translating gives CASISGGGWSRDGYTF.

This clonotype has ten or more counts. The rearrangement links TRBV7-8 to TRBJ2-1; TRBD2 matches 14 bases. V shed 5 bases and J 7 bases; nucleotides not matched to a gene: 10. Germline V gene sequence: CDR1 SGHVS, CDR2 FQNEAQ. This CDR3 has 17 amino acids. CDR3 in amino acids: CASSAQGLAGVVNEQFF. The CDR3 nucleotides read TGTGCCAGCAGCGCGCAGGGACTAGCGGGAGTGGTGAATGAGCAGTTCTTC.

This clonotype was picked up many times. J is TRBJ2-1 and V is TRBV20-1, with TRBD1 matching over 7 bases. V was clipped by 0 bases and J by 5 bases; unmatched bases: 10. The CDR3 is 16 amino acids. Germline V gene lookup returns CDR1 DFQATT and CDR2 SNEGSKA (reference sequence). The CDR3 reads CSAREGPATGHNEQFF. CDR3 nucleotides: TGCAGTGCTAGAGAGGGCCCCGCGACAGGGCACAATGAGCAGTTCTTC.

The table lists this clonotype with many counts. The chain is built from TRBV20-1 and TRBJ2-3, with 7 positions matching TRBD2. Germline lookup yields CDR1 DFQATT and CDR2 SNEGSKA (reference sequence). V shed 4 bases and J 3 bases; nucleotides not matched to a gene: 10. The length of the CDR3 is 15 residues. CDR3 sequence reads: CSANEGAGKTDTQYF. The CDR3 coding sequence is TGCAGTGCTAATGAGGGAGCGGGAAAGACAGATACGCAGTATTTT.

This clonotype appeared once. This sequence joins TRBV7-9 and TRBJ2-7; TRBD1 matches at 8 bases. This CDR3 comprises 16 residues. CDR1 and CDR2 from the germline V gene are SEHNR and FQNEAQ (reference sequence). Losses at the gene ends were 3 bases for V and 2 bases for J; bases not matched to a gene: 9. Here the CDR3 DNA reads TGTGCCAGCAGCTTCGGTGGACAGGGCCATACCTACGAGCAGTACTTC. Translation: CASSFGGQGHTYEQYF.

This clonotype appeared many times. The chain links TRBV6-2 or TRBV6-3 to TRBJ2-1, with D perhaps TRBD2 (6 bases). The CDR3 contains 15 residues. Germline-derived CDR1 and CDR2 are MNHEY and SVGEGT. Deletions cut 2 bases from V and 7 bases from J, with 15 bases between. CDR3 sequence reads: CASSYGGVGMNEQFF. The DNA of the CDR3 is TGTGCCAGCAGTTACGGAGGGGTGGGTATGAATGAGCAGTTCTTC.

This clonotype was recorded at least ten times. The V call is TRBV10-1, the J call TRBJ2-5; D ambiguous. The CDR3 totals 10 residues. V lost 7 bases and J lost 5, with 5 bases in between. Germline CDR1 reads WNHNN; CDR2 reads SYGVQD (reference sequence). The CDR3 DNA reads TGCGCCAGCATACGGGAGACCCAGTACTTC. Residues: CASIRETQYF.

V and J are TRBV18 and TRBJ2-1, with D possibly TRBD2 on 6 matching bases. Germline V lookup: CDR1 KGHSH, CDR2 LQKENI. The CDR3 is 16 amino acids. The V end lost 4 bases, the J end lost 6 bases, and 19 bases lay between the germline ends. The CDR3 region has the DNA TGTGCCAGCTCACTGATCTGGCGGGATGGGGGCAATGAGCAGTTCTTC. It codes for CASSLIWRDGGNEQFF. Full variable domain (outside the CDR3, taken from reference TRBV18 and TRBJ2-1): NAGVMQNPRHLVRRRGQEARLRCSPMKGHSHVYWYRQLPEEGLKFMVYLQKENIIDESGMPKERFSAEFPKEGPSILRIQQVVRGDSAAYFCASSLIWRDGGNEQFFGPGTRLTVL.

This clonotype came up many times. V is TRBV7-9 and J is TRBJ2-1, with D unresolved. Germline-derived CDR1 and CDR2 are SEHNR and FQNEAQ (reference sequence). V was clipped by 1 base and J by 7 bases, with 11 bases between them. The CDR3 contains 14 residues. In nucleotides, the CDR3 is TGTGCCAGCAGCTTAGTGTCGGCTTCGAATGAGCAGTTCTTC. Its protein is CASSLVSASNEQFF.

This clonotype occurred many times. The chain combines TRBV5-1 with TRBJ2-4; D is unclear. The ends were cut back, 4 bases at V and 1 base at J, with 18 bases in the middle. This CDR3 comprises 17 residues. Germline-derived CDR1 and CDR2 are SGHRS and YFSETQ. In nucleotides, the CDR3 is TGCGCCAGCAGCACGACATCGACTGGCCAGGCCAAAAACATTCAGTACTTC. The encoded protein is CASSTTSTGQAKNIQYF.

The chain recombines TRBV29-1 with TRBJ2-1; D is unclear. Germline CDR1 SQVTM, CDR2 ANQGSEA. The CDR3 spans 13 residues. Trimming took off 3 bases at V and 0 bases at J, with 6 bases between the two ends. CDR3 in DNA: TGCAGCGTTGACTCGAGCTCCTACAATGAGCAGTTCTTC. It translates to CSVDSSSYNEQFF.

The CDR3 region is CASEQGAGFSTDTQYF. The CDR3 bases are TGTGCCAGCGAACAGGGAGCGGGTTTCAGCACAGATACGCAGTATTTT. The chain is built from TRBV9 and TRBJ2-3, with D possibly called TRBD1 or TRBD2 (6 bases each). This CDR3 comprises 16 residues. V lost 7 bases to trimming and J lost 0 bases, with 18 bases between them. CDR1 is SGDLS, CDR2 YYNGEE, per germline.

This clonotype was found a few times. This chain connects TRBV4-2 to TRBJ2-3; TRBD2 is a possible D gene (5 bases). The CDR3 consists of 14 residues. CDR1 and CDR2 from the germline V gene are LGHNA and YNFKEQ. V lost 1 base, J lost 4 bases, and 9 bases lay in between. The CDR3 region has the DNA TGTGCCAGCAGCCAAGGACGGGAAGCAGATACGCAGTATTTT. Its protein product is CASSQGREADTQYF.

In the case of this clonotype: With a much larger clone just one base away, this may be a read error. The chain recombines TRBV7-3 with TRBJ2-3, with D hard to call. The germline V and J ends were trimmed by 5 bases and 1 base, with 4 bases remaining between them. This CDR3 has 12 amino acids. The germline CDR1 and CDR2 sequences are SGHTA and FQGTGA. CDR3 loop: CASSHRTDTQYF. CDR3 coding DNA: TGTGCCAGCAGCCACCGCACAGATACGCAGTATTTT.

At least ten counts were recorded for this clonotype. The CDR3 coding sequence is TGTGCCAGCAGCCTTCTCGGGGGGGATGAGCAGTTCTTC. Its protein product is CASSLLGGDEQFF. This chain joins TRBV7-9 and TRBJ2-1; 8 bases are a match to TRBD2. Germline lookup yields CDR1 SEHNR and CDR2 FQNEAQ (reference sequence). This CDR3 region has 13 residues. V lost 5 bases to trimming and J lost 8 bases; unmatched junction nucleotides: 5.

V usage is TRBV7-8 and J usage is TRBJ2-5; maybe TRBD2 (7 bases). The CDR3 covers 17 residues. Germline V CDR1 and CDR2: SGHVS, FQNEAQ. Trimming left V 1 base short and J 2 bases short, with 17 bases between. The CDR3 region is CASSLGGRGRPQETQYF. DNA for the CDR3: TGTGCCAGCAGCTTAGGGGGGCGGGGGCGACCTCAAGAGACCCAGTACTTC.

V and J are TRBV24-1 and TRBJ1-1; D possibly corresponds to TRBD1 (5 bases). V was shortened by 5 bases and J by 4 bases, with 7 bases between the two germline ends. This CDR3 has 12 amino acids. Germline values: CDR1 KGHDR, CDR2 SFDVKD. The CDR3 nucleotides are TGTGCCACCAGTGCGGGGCCCACTGAAGCTTTCTTT. Protein sequence: CATSAGPTEAFF.

In its sample, this clonotype was seen a few times. The rearrangement joins TRBV6-5 to TRBJ1-1; the D gene is possibly TRBD1 (5 bases). CDR3 size: 13 residues. CDR1 and CDR2 from the germline V gene are MNHEY and SVGAGI. V was clipped by 0 bases and J by 7 bases, with 9 bases between them. For the CDR3, the DNA is TGTGCCAGCAGTTACTCAGGGGATCTTGAAGCTTTCTTT. As protein: CASSYSGDLEAFF.